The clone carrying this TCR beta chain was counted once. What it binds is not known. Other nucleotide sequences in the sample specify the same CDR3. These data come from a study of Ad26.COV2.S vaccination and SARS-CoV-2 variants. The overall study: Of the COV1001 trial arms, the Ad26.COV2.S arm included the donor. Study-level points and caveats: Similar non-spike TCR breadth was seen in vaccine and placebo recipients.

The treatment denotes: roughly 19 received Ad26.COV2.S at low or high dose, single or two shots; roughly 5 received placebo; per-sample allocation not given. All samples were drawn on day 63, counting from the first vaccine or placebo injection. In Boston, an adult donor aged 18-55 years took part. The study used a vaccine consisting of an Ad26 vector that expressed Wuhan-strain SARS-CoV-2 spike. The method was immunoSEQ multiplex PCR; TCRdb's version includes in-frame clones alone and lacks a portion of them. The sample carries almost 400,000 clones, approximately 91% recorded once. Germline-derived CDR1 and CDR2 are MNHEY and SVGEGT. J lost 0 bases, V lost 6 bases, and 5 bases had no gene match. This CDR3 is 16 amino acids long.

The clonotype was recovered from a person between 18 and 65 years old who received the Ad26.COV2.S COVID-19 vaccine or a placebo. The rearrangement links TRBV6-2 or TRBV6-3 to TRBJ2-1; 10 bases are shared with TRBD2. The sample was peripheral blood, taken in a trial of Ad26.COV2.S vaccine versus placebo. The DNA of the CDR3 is TGTGCCAGCAGCCTTAGCGGGGGGAGCTCCTACAATGAGCAGTTCTTC. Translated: CASSLSGGSSYNEQFF.